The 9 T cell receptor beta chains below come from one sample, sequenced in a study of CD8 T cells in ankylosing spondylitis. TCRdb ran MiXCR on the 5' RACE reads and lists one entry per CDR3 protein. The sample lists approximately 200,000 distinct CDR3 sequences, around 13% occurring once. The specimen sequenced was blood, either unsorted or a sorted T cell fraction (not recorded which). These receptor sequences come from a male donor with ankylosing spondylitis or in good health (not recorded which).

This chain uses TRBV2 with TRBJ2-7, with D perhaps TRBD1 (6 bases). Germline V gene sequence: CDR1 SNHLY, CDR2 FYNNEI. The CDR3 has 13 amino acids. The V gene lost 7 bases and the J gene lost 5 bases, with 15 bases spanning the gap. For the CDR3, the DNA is TGTGCCAGCACCACTTCCGGGACAAACGAGCAGTACTTC. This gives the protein CASTTSGTNEQYF.

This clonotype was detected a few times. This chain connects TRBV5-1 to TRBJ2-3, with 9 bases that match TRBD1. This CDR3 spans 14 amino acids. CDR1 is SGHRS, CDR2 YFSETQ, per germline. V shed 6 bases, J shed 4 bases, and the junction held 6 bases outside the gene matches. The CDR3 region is CASITGTGPDTQYF. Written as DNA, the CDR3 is TGCGCCAGCATCACCGGGACAGGGCCAGATACGCAGTATTTT.

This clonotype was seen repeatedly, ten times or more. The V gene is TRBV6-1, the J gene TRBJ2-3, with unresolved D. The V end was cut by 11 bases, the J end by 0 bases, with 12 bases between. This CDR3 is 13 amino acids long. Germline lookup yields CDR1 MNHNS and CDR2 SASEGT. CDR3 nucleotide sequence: TGTGCCGCACGGGCCTCTAGCACAGATACGCAGTATTTT. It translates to CAARASSTDTQYF.

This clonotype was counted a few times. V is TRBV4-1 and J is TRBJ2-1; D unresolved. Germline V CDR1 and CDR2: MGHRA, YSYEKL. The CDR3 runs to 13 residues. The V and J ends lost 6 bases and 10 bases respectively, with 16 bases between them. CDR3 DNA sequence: TGCGCCAGCAGTCGTCACTGGTTCTGGGAGCAGTTCTTC. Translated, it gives CASSRHWFWEQFF.

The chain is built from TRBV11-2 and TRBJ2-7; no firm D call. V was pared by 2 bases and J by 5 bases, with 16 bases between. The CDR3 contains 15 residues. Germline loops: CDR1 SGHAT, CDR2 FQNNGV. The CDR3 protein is CASSLSRLGIHEQYF. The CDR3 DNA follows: TGTGCCAGCAGCTTAAGCAGATTAGGCATCCACGAGCAGTACTTC.

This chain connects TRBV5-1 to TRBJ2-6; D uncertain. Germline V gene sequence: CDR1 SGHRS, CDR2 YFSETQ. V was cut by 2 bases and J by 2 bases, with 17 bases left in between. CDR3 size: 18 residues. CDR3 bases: TGCGCCAGCAGCTTCCCGGGTTCTCACTTAGCTGGGGCCAACGTCCTGACTTTC. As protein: CASSFPGSHLAGANVLTF.

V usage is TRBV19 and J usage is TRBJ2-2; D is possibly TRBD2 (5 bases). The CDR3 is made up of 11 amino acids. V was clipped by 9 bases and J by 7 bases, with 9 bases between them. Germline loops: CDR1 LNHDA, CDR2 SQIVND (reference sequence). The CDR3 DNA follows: TGTGCCAGCCCGGGGAACGGGGAGCTGTTTTTT. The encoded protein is CASPGNGELFF.

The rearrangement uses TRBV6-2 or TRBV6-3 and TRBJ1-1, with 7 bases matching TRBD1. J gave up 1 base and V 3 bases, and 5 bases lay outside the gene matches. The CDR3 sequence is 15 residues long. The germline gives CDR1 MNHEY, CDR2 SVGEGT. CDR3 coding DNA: TGTGCCAGCAGTTATCGGACAGGTACGAACACTGAAGCTTTCTTT. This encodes CASSYRTGTNTEAFF.

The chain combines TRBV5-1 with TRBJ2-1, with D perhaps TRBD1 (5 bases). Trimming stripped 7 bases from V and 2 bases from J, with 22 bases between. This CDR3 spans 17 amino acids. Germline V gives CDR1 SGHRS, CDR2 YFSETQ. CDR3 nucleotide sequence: TGCGCCAGCGCCAAAACAGAAGGGGCTTTCCCCTACAATGAGCAGTTCTTC. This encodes CASAKTEGAFPYNEQFF.